This passage covers 8 T cell receptor beta chains from one sample sequenced in a study of shared clonotypes between healthy human individuals. The table came from immunoSEQ multiplex PCR; TCRdb's copy has only in-frame clones and leaves some out. The sample lists about 2.4 million clones, approximately 93% seen once, with approximately 0.37% in the top ten. Sequenced material: naive CD4+ T cells from PBMCs. Sample subset: CD45RA+ positively selected. These receptors were obtained from a man younger than 35 in good health. Some clones in this sample may be carry-over from other donors' samples.

On this clone itself: Different DNA sequences within this sample yield the same CDR3. The V gene is TRBV28, the J gene TRBJ2-2; tentatively, D is TRBD2 (6 bases). The CDR3 spans 15 residues. The V gene's germline CDR1 is MDHEN and CDR2 SYDVKM. Trimming took off 6 bases at V and 2 bases at J, with 13 bases between the two ends. CDR3 residues: CASSLPGANTGELFF. The CDR3 nucleotides are TGTGCCAGCAGCCTCCCGGGAGCAAACACCGGGGAGCTGTTTTTT. Based on the CDR3 plus reference TRBV28 and TRBJ2-2, the full variable domain is DVKVTQSSRYLVKRTGEKVFLECVQDMDHENMFWYRQDPGLGLRLIYFSYDVKMKEKGDIPEGYSVSREKKERFSLILESASTNQTSMYLCASSLPGANTGELFFGEGSRLTVL.

This chain links TRBV7-2 with TRBJ1-5, with TRBD1 as a possible D gene (6 bases). Deletions cut 8 bases from V and 2 bases from J, with 10 bases between. Per the germline V gene, CDR1 is SGHTA and CDR2 is FQGNSA. The CDR3 has 13 amino acids. The CDR3 here is CASATGRNQPQHF. In DNA, the CDR3 is TGTGCCAGCGCCACAGGGCGCAATCAGCCCCAGCATTTT.

The chain employs TRBV18 and TRBJ2-3; D might be TRBD2 (6 bases). Germline values: CDR1 KGHSH, CDR2 LQKENI. V was clipped by 5 bases and J by 3 bases, with 18 bases between them. This CDR3 has 16 residues. The CDR3 protein is CASSWLAGTGTDTQYF. The CDR3 bases are TGTGCCAGCTCATGGCTGGCGGGGACCGGGACAGATACGCAGTATTTT. Combining the CDR3 with reference TRBV18 and TRBJ2-3 gives the whole variable domain NAGVMQNPRHLVRRRGQEARLRCSPMKGHSHVYWYRQLPEEGLKFMVYLQKENIIDESGMPKERFSAEFPKEGPSILRIQQVVRGDSAAYFCASSWLAGTGTDTQYFGPGTRLTVL.

The rearrangement uses TRBV7-9 and TRBJ1-3, with 8 bases matching TRBD1. The CDR3 is 16 amino acids. The trim removed 2 bases at V and 1 base at J, leaving 4 bases unmatched. Germline V gene data show CDR1 as SEHNR and CDR2 as FQNEAQ (reference sequence). The CDR3 region has the DNA TGTGCCAGCAGCTTATGGGGACAGGAGTCTGGAAACACCATATATTTT. It encodes CASSLWGQESGNTIYF.

Worth noting for this clone: The same CDR3 can be traced to other DNA sequences in this sample. This chain uses TRBV18 with TRBJ2-2, with 9 bases that match TRBD1. Trimming removed 3 bases from V and 2 bases from J; junction bases left unmatched: 4. Germline V CDR1 and CDR2: KGHSH, LQKENI. The CDR3 totals 16 residues. CDR3 amino acids: CASSPRTGENTGELFF. CDR3 sequence (DNA): TGTGCCAGCTCACCGCGGACAGGGGAAAACACCGGGGAGCTGTTTTTT.

The rearrangement links TRBV5-1 to TRBJ1-1; D call uncertain. From germline, CDR1 is SGHRS and CDR2 YFSETQ. V was shortened by 4 bases and J by 1 base, with 14 bases between the two germline ends. The CDR3 has 15 residues. DNA of the CDR3: TGCGCCAGCAGCGCCACGCCCACGGGGAACACTGAAGCTTTCTTT. It codes for CASSATPTGNTEAFF.

On this clone itself: Within the sample, other DNA sequences also encode this same CDR3. This chain uses TRBV28 with TRBJ2-7; a possible D gene is TRBD2 (5 bases). V was pared by 5 bases and J by 6 bases, with 11 bases between. Germline CDR1 is MDHEN and CDR2 is SYDVKM. The CDR3 contains 12 residues. The CDR3 protein is CASSLTGSEQYF. The DNA of the CDR3 is TGTGCCAGCAGTCTAACGGGATCCGAGCAGTACTTC.

The chain couples TRBV6-1 to TRBJ2-7; no clear D gene. Looked up from germline, CDR1 is MNHNS and CDR2 is SASEGT. The ends were cut back, 1 base at V and 4 bases at J, with 11 bases in the middle. The CDR3 has 14 amino acids. The CDR3 DNA sequence: TGTGCCAGCAGTGAAGTTCTGACCTTATACGAGCAGTACTTC. Translation gives CASSEVLTLYEQYF.